This T cell receptor beta chain was sequenced during a study of blood T cells in healthy people across ages. Study summary: Capture via template switching afforded approximately one barcoded beta molecule per two T cells.

The authors ran a second PCR of roughly 7 to 11 cycles using a sample-barcoded 5' primer and a J-beta primer mix. Samples each returned at least 3 million CDR3-containing paired-end reads. Via MiXCR, TCRdb re-called the 5' RACE reads, giving one row per CDR3 protein. The sample holds more than 800,000 distinct CDR3 sequences, more than 35% seen once. This clonotype appeared a few times. As yet, its antigen is unknown. Study-wide points: Estimates based on one million T cells were treated as lower bounds. Naive and antigen-experienced cells could not be conclusively compared, given unsorted PBMCs.

Per germline, CDR1 SGHRS and CDR2 YFSETQ. The CDR3 extends over 15 amino acids. The V end lost 6 bases, the J end lost 7 bases, and 23 bases lay between the germline ends. The origin of this receptor is a woman aged 55-69 years in good health. Material for sequencing was blood. This chain links TRBV5-1 with TRBJ2-7, with TRBD1 as a possible D gene (5 bases). The chain's CDR3 is CASIEDPRRGREQYF. The CDR3 DNA follows: TGCGCCAGCATTGAAGATCCTAGAAGGGGTAGGGAGCAGTACTTC.